The subject of this entry is one TCR beta chain. Per the authors' pipeline: Reference gene primer amplification gave nucleated cell count estimates. Assay: immunoSEQ multiplex PCR; the TCRdb copy retains only in-frame clones and omits some. Clone size and V and J calls were adopted from that table, with D and trimming inferred from the DNA. The table has under 350,000 clones, around 87% seen once; the top ten hold roughly 1.3%. This specimen comes from a study of blood T cell repertoires in COVID-19. At the level of the study: Researchers got acute and convalescent COVID-19 samples from the United States, Italy and Spain. T cells, B-cell-depleted T cells, or PBMCs provided the cDNA or gDNA that served as material.

Trimming took 7 bases from V and 0 from J; bases not matched to a gene: 1. The CDR3 loop spans 13 amino acids. Germline V CDR1 and CDR2: KGHDR, SFDVKD. Sequenced: peripheral blood. The chain carries TRBV24-1 and TRBJ1-1, with 7 positions matching TRBD1. This receptor was taken from a man aged 70 or older with acute or convalescent COVID-19. The CDR3 nucleotides are TGTGCCACCAGCACAGGGGTGAACACTGAAGCTTTCTTT. It encodes CATSTGVNTEAFF.